The present TCR beta chain was sequenced within a study of blood T cell repertoires in COVID-19. Overall study: The study drew acute and convalescent COVID-19 samples from the United States, Italy and Spain.

The ends were cut back, 0 bases at V and 7 bases at J, with 7 bases in the middle. CDR3 length: 13 residues. CDR1 LGHDT and CDR2 YNNKEL come from the germline V gene (reference sequence). As processed by the authors: Nucleated cell number was recorded as an estimate derived from reference gene primer amplification. TCRdb's copy holds only in-frame clones and misses some; the assay was immunoSEQ multiplex PCR. Clone size and V and J calls were adopted from that table, with D and trimming inferred from the DNA. In the table there are roughly 40,000 clones, approximately 92% of which are singletons. The receptor comes from a middle-aged man with COVID-19, enrolled during active disease. Source material: peripheral blood. The J gene is TRBJ1-3, the V gene TRBV3-1 (or the pseudogene TRBV3-2), with D uncertain. The CDR3 loop reads CASSQERGNTIYF. The CDR3 region has the DNA TGTGCCAGCAGCCAAGAAAGAGGCAACACCATATATTTT.